This TCR beta chain was sequenced in a study of T cell responses to AZD1222 COVID-19 vaccine. Concerning this clone itself: The target antigen is unknown.

General study points: Targets within unmutated variant regions were reportedly found for nearly half of spike-specific TCRs. White British ancestry dominated among donors, who included more females, and clonal diversity was possibly underestimated. Repertoires were collected only later (after the peak T cell response had occurred). Vaccine-associated CD4 TCRs spanned spike, dominant at 160-218 and 743-854.

Libraries were prepared by immunoSEQ multiplex PCR; TCRdb keeps only in-frame clonotypes and omits some of them. Among tens of thousands of clones, roughly 85% were seen once, and the ten largest hold about an eighth. CDR1 and CDR2 from the germline V gene are SGHTA and FQGNSA. There are 16 residues in the CDR3. Trimming took off 5 bases at V and 4 bases at J, with 17 bases between the two ends. The sample consisted of peripheral blood, taken 28 days after the second AZD1222 dose. This receptor was taken from an adult who received the AZD1222 COVID-19 vaccine. The chain joins TRBV7-2 to TRBJ1-4; D is undetermined. The CDR3, as DNA: TGTGCCAGCAGCGCCGGGGTAGACGTTGGTAATGAAAAACTGTTTTTT. This gives the protein CASSAGVDVGNEKLFF.